The rows below give T cell receptor beta chains drawn from one sample of a study of shared clonotypes between healthy human individuals. Data came from immunoSEQ multiplex PCR; TCRdb stores just in-frame clones and leaves some out. Found here are some 2 million clones, about 95% of them singletons; the top ten hold 0.85% to 1.2%. Sample: naive CD8+ T cells sorted from blood. Source of these receptors: a man between 18 and 29 years old in good health. Both conserved end residues are part of each CDR3. Each record gives: clone size, J gene, V gene, D gene, CDR3 DNA, CDR3 protein. D genes are given only for firm matches. Expanded clones get a size class; other rows say once, few or many, or leave the size out.

-,TRBJ2-4,TRBV7-9,-,TGTGCCAGCAGCGAGGGGATACTGGCCAAAAACATTCAGTACTTC,CASSEGILAKNIQYF
-,TRBJ1-1,TRBV5-4,-,TGTGCCAGCAGCCTCCCCGAGAACACTGAAGCTTTCTTT,CASSLPENTEAFF
-,TRBJ1-2,TRBV27,-,TGTGCCAGCAGCATATTTGGGACGGACCCCACCTTC,CASSIFGTDPTF
-,TRBJ1-1,TRBV5-1,-,TGCGCCAGCAGCTTGTTACAGATGAACACTGAAGCTTTCTTT,CASSLLQMNTEAFF
-,TRBJ1-5,TRBV9,-,TGTGCCAGCAGCGTTTCCGACAGGCACAATCAGCCCCAGCATTTT,CASSVSDRHNQPQHF
-,TRBJ2-7,TRBV10-3,TRBD2,TGTGCCACCGCCGGGACTAGCGGAACCTACGAGCAGTACTTC,CATAGTSGTYEQYF
-,TRBJ1-4,TRBV6-5,-,TGTGCCAGCAGCCCGGGACGCGAAAAACTGTTTTTT,CASSPGREKLFF
-,TRBJ2-7,TRBV27,-,TGTGCCAGCAGTTTAGGCGGTTGGATATACGAGCAGTACTTC,CASSLGGWIYEQYF
-,TRBJ2-1,TRBV27,-,TGTGCCAGCAGTCAAGGACCGAGCTCCTACAATGAGCAGTTCTTC,CASSQGPSSYNEQFF
-,TRBJ2-7,TRBV27,-,TGTGCCAGCAGTTTATCCCCGCAGGTCTACGAGCAGTACTTC,CASSLSPQVYEQYF
-,TRBJ2-5,TRBV7-9,-,TGTGCCAGCAGCTTAGGGGACTCATTCCAAGAGACCCAGTACTTC,CASSLGDSFQETQYF
-,TRBJ2-1,TRBV6-1,TRBD2,TGTGCCAGCAGGCCGGATAGCGGGGCCGATGAGCAGTTCTTC,CASRPDSGADEQFF
-,TRBJ2-7,TRBV9,TRBD1,TGTGCCAGCAACGCCGGGACAGGGACGGCCGAGCAGTACTTC,CASNAGTGTAEQYF
once,TRBJ2-7,TRBV5-1,-,TGCGCCAGCAGCCCCGGCAGGGCCACCTACGAGCAGTACTTC,CASSPGRATYEQYF
-,TRBJ2-1,TRBV2,TRBD2,TGTGCCAGCAGTGAAGCCCGGACTAGCGTAGGATACAATGAGCAGTTCTTC,CASSEARTSVGYNEQFF
-,TRBJ2-1,TRBV5-6,-,TGTGCCAGCAGCTTTTCAGGGGCCCCCTACAATGAGCAGTTCTTC,CASSFSGAPYNEQFF
-,TRBJ1-1,TRBV5-6,-,TGTGCCAGCAGCCCTGGGCCTGGGTCGAACACTGAAGCTTTCTTT,CASSPGPGSNTEAFF
-,TRBJ2-3,TRBV27,-,TGTGCCAGCAGTCAAACAGATACGCAGTATTTT,CASSQTDTQYF
-,TRBJ1-5,TRBV4-1,-,TGCGCCAGCAGCCAAGATAGGGATCCGCGGCAGCCCCAGCATTTT,CASSQDRDPRQPQHF
-,TRBJ2-2,TRBV4-1,TRBD2,TGCGCCAGCAGCCAGCCATGGGGACTAGCGGACGAGGAGCTGTTTTTT,CASSQPWGLADEELFF